This T cell receptor beta chain was captured by sequencing in a study of regulatory T cells in long-lasting Graves disease. Time point specified: newly diagnosed GD, antithyroid drugs for less than 3 months. PBMC RNA served as the TCR library source. Germline trimming cut 6 bases from V and 2 bases from J; bases unmatched to any gene: 7. CDR3 length equals 16 residues. CDR1 is SNHLY and CDR2 is FYNNEI in the germline V gene. Study-wide results and caveats: The small sample size may have reduced accuracy.

Details on this clonotype: The antigen is not known.

The TCR beta library used iRepertoire HTBI primers with Arm-PCR amplification of CDR3. MiXCR, applied by TCRdb to the multiplex PCR reads, yields one record per CDR3 protein. This table has 200,000 to 250,000 distinct CDR3 sequences, around 19% appearing once. This sample was shared with a second study, whose subject was T cells in Graves' hyperthyroidism and ophthalmopathy. That report adds: Initially, a first-round RT-PCR of the TCR CDR3 employed the HTBI primer set. Classification by a 13 V-J model distinguished ophthalmopathy from stable hyperthyroidism.

This TCR came from a woman aged 25-40 years with Graves disease. Sequencing was performed on peripheral blood mononuclear cells (PBMCs), taken at new diagnosis, from a patient treated with antithyroid drugs. The V and J genes are TRBV2 and TRBJ1-5; 10 nucleotides match TRBD1. CDR3: CASRPGTGEGNQPQHF. CDR3 DNA sequence: TGTGCCAGCAGGCCCGGGACAGGGGAAGGCAATCAGCCCCAGCATTTT.